This TCR beta chain was captured in a study of blood T cell repertoires in COVID-19 (dated by TCRdb to 2020 to 2022). Regarding the research as a whole: Samples covering the acute and convalescent phases of COVID-19 were provided by collaborators in the United States, Italy and Spain. HLA class I and class II types, where available, came from metadata supplied by the sample provider rather than from assay-based typing. The repertoires were released in a freely available public database meant as a resource for research on the immune response to SARS-CoV-2. The material from the prospective study consisted of cDNA or gDNA derived from T cells, B-cell-depleted T cells, or PBMCs. Samples came from the ongoing ImmuneRACE study (first 160 participants) plus 1,254 subjects from 6 global collaborators. The sample metadata nearly always contained a de-identified subject ID, COVID-19 status, age in years and sex. Deeply sampled blood TCRbeta repertoires from subjects exposed to, actively infected with, or recovered from COVID-19 were included in the dataset. Results and caveats for the whole study, not just this receptor: How much clinical and demographic metadata was included differed by source and by participant, and the metadata was provided uncurated.

To note about this clone: The antigen it binds to is not known. No base quality values were provided; no much bigger clone lies one nucleotide off.

The CDR1 and CDR2 encoded by the germline V gene are SNHLY and FYNNEI. Trimming takes 2 bases off V and 1 base off J; junction bases not matched to a gene: 5. The CDR3 runs 15 amino acids, cysteine and phenylalanine included. The CDR3 DNA has 45 bases and is translated from base 1. Participants in the prospective study were enrolled through a virtual design, were aged roughly 18 to 95 years, and lived in approximately 24 United States geographic areas. Cohort assignment in the prospective study relied on participant-reported clinical history from a screening survey and a study questionnaire. Recovered participants in ImmuneRACE Cohort 3 were defined as having two consecutive negative NP/OP PCR tests, clearance from a healthcare professional, or resolution of symptoms. In the prospective study, whole blood, serum and a nasopharyngeal or oropharyngeal swab were collected from each participant by mobile phlebotomists. Over a roughly 2-month period, participants in the prospective study had the option of providing additional blood draws and questionnaires. Before DNA extraction, blood samples from the prospective study were shipped at room temperature or frozen.

TCRbeta CDR3 regions were amplified from genomic DNA by means of the immunoSEQ Assay, a bias-controlled multiplex PCR. The authors processed their data as follows. The number of nucleated cells in each sample was estimated from the amplification of reference gene primers within the assay. Sequence reads were collapsed and filtered to measure the absolute abundance of every unique TCRbeta CDR3 rearrangement. For each sample, productive Simpson clonality was calculated as the square root of Simpson's diversity index across productive rearrangements. In TCRdb, the immuneACCESS table is reduced to in-frame sequences with V and J assigned. These tables do not hold every clone; where another copy was compared, an unresolved V gene accounts for under half, and the others remain unexplained. The V and J calls and clone size come from that table; D and trimming were worked out from the DNA. The sample records almost 250,000 clones, 80% to 90% of which are singletons. The top ten constitute approximately 4.2% of the sample.

The sequence derives from a woman in her 30s who had recovered from COVID-19. The specimen was PBMCs or T cells enriched from blood (not recorded which). The chain employs TRBV2 and TRBJ2-7; 7 bases in the middle match TRBD1. The CDR3 reads CASSEWRQGSYEQYF. At the DNA level, the sequence is TGTGCCAGCAGTGAATGGAGACAGGGATCCTACGAGCAGTACTTC. The variable domain in full, with residues beyond the CDR3 obtained from the reference TRBV2 and TRBJ2-7 genes, is EPEVTQTPSHQVTQMGQEVILRCVPISNHLYFYWYRQILGQKVEFLVSFYNNEISEKSEIFDDQFSVERPDGSNFTLKIRSTKLEDSAMYFCASSEWRQGSYEQYFGPGTRLTVT.